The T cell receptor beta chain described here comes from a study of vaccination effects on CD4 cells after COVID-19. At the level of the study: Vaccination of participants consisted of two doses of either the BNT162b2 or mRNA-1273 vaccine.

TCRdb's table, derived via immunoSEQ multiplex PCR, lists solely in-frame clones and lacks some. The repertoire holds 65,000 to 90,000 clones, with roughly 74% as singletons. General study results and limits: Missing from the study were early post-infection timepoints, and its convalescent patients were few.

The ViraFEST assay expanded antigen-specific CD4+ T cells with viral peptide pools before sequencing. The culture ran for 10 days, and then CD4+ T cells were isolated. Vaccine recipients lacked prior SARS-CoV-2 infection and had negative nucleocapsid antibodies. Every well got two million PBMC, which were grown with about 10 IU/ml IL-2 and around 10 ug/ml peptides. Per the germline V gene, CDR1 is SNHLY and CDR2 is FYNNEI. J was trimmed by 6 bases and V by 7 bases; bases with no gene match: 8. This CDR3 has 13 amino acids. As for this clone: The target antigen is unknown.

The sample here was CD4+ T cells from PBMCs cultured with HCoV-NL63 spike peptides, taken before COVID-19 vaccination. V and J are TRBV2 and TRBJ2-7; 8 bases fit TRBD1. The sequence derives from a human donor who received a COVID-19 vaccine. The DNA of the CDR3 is TGTGCCAGCACTCGACCCAGGGGGCCCGAGCAGTACGTC. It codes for CASTRPRGPEQYV.